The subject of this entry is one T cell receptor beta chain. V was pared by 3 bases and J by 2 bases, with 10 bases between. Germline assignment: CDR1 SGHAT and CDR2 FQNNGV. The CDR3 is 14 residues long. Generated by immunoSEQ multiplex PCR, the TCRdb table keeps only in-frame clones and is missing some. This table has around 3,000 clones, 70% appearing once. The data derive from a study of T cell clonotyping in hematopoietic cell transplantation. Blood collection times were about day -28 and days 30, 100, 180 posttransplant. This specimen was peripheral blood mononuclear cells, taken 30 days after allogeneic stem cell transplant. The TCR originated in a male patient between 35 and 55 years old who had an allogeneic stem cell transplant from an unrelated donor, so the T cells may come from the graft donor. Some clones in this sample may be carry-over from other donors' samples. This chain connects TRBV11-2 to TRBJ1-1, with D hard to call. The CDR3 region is CASSLTFTNTEAFF. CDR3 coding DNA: TGTGCCAGCAGCTTGACGTTTACAAACACTGAAGCTTTCTTT.